This entry features one TCR beta chain sequence. V was clipped by 6 bases and J by 1 base, with 8 bases between them. This CDR3 contains 13 residues. Germline V gene sequence: CDR1 MDHEN, CDR2 SYDVKM. This sample was taken from a study of blood T cell repertoires in COVID-19. Across the study: The United States, Italy and Spain provided the acute and convalescent COVID-19 samples.

TCRdb's table, derived via immunoSEQ multiplex PCR, lists solely in-frame clones and lacks some. The sample carries some 430,000 clones, 80% to 95% recorded once. Participants came from roughly 25 US areas, aged about 18 to 89 years. Cohort 3 donors were reported recovered after two negative PCRs, clearance, or symptom resolution. The chain combines TRBV28 with TRBJ2-3; no definite D call. Input material: PBMCs or T cells enriched from blood (not recorded which). The receptor was isolated from a man in his late teens or twenties who had recovered from COVID-19. CDR3: CASRALGTDTQYF. CDR3 DNA: TGTGCCAGCAGAGCTTTGGGCACAGATACGCAGTATTTT.